The rows below give T cell receptor beta chains drawn from one sample of a study of T cells in Graves' hyperthyroidism and ophthalmopathy. TCRdb fed the multiplex PCR reads into MiXCR, producing one record per CDR3 protein. Of about 600,000 distinct CDR3 sequences in the sample, approximately 15% were seen once. The sequenced sample consisted of blood. These receptors were obtained from a woman between 18 and 30 years old with Graves' ophthalmopathy. The CDR3 runs from the conserved cysteine through the conserved F or W. D genes are given only for firm matches. A row's size may be missing; if present it is once, few, many or a size class.

TRBV4-2	16	TRBD2	few	TRBJ2-1	TGTGCCAGCAGCCAAGAAAGTCTAGCGGCCTACAATGAGCAGTTCTTC	CASSQESLAAYNEQFF
TRBV28	15	TRBD1	many	TRBJ1-4	TGTGCCAGCAACCAGGGGGCAGCAACTAATGAAAAACTGTTTTTT	CASNQGAATNEKLFF
TRBV7-2	16	TRBD1	many	TRBJ1-4	TGTGCCAGCAGCTTAGGTGCCGGGACAGTCAATGAAAAACTGTTTTTT	CASSLGAGTVNEKLFF
TRBV4-3	19	NA	NA	TRBJ1-3	TGCGCCAGCAGCCAAGGAATGGGGGGGCCGCTCTCTTCTGGAAACACCATATATTTT	CASSQGMGGPLSSGNTIYF
TRBV12-3/TRBV12-4	14	TRBD1	many	TRBJ1-1	TGTGCCAGCAGGTCACAGGGGAAGAACACTGAAGCTTTCTTT	CASRSQGKNTEAFF
TRBV12-3/TRBV12-4	12	NA	many	TRBJ1-2	TGTGCCAGCAGTTTACGGGTCTATGGCTACACCTTC	CASSLRVYGYTF
TRBV7-6	13	NA	few	TRBJ1-2	TGTGCCAGCAGCTTAGGGGTTATTTATGGCTACACCTTC	CASSLGVIYGYTF
TRBV6-1	18	TRBD2	many	TRBJ2-7	TGTGCCAGCAGCCAAAACGGGCCGTGGCGGGAGGGAAGTGGCGAGCAGTACTTC	CASSQNGPWREGSGEQYF
TRBV9	13	NA	many	TRBJ2-1	TGTGCCAGCAGCCCCGGTTGGGGGGTAAAGCAGTTCTTC	CASSPGWGVKQFF
TRBV6-1	15	NA	NA	TRBJ1-5	TGTGCCAGCAGTGAATTTGGACAGAGCAATCAGCCCCAGCATTTT	CASSEFGQSNQPQHF
TRBV6-5	18	NA	NA	TRBJ1-1	TGTGCCAGCAGTTACTCTTTCGTAAGTCCTAGGCAAAACACTGAAGCTTTCTTT	CASSYSFVSPRQNTEAFF
TRBV30	13	TRBD1	many	TRBJ1-5	TGTGCCTGGAGTTCAGGGGGTAATCAGCCCCAGCATTTT	CAWSSGGNQPQHF
TRBV12-3/TRBV12-4	13	NA	many	TRBJ2-7	TGTGCCAGCAGTACTCGCGGCTCCTACGAGCAGTACTTC	CASSTRGSYEQYF
TRBV20-1	19	NA	many	TRBJ2-1	TGCAGTGCTAGGGTCCTCCACTCTAGGGGCGGGGACTCCTACAATGAGCAGTTCTTC	CSARVLHSRGGDSYNEQFF
TRBV28	16	TRBD1	many	TRBJ2-1	TGTGCCAGCAGTTTATTGGCAGGGGGCGCCTACAATGAGCAGTTCTTC	CASSLLAGGAYNEQFF
TRBV2	16	TRBD2	many	TRBJ2-1	TGTGCCAGCAAGCCTAGCGGGGTCATGCTTTACAATGAGCAGTTCTTC	CASKPSGVMLYNEQFF
TRBV2	16	TRBD1	many	TRBJ1-5	TGTGCCAGCAGCGGTACAGGGGGCGCGGCGGGTCAGCCCCAGCATTTT	CASSGTGGAAGQPQHF
TRBV7-2	18	TRBD2	many	TRBJ2-3	TGTGCCAGCAGCTCCCCCCTACTAGCGGGAGGGAACACAGATACGCAGTATTTT	CASSSPLLAGGNTDTQYF
TRBV9	14	TRBD1	few	TRBJ1-2	TGTGCCAGCAGCGGAGCCGGGACAGACTATGGCTACACCTTC	CASSGAGTDYGYTF
TRBV29-1	16	TRBD2	many	TRBJ2-7	TGCAGCGTTGACCTGGGACTAGCGGGAGCTCAGTACGAGCAGTACTTC	CSVDLGLAGAQYEQYF
TRBV14	13	NA	NA	TRBJ1-1	TGTGCCAGCAGCTCGGATGAGCGCCGCCGAGCTTTCTTT	CASSSDERRRAFF
TRBV7-9	12	NA	many	TRBJ1-2	TGTGCCAGCAGCTTAGGAGGGATTAGCTACACCTTC	CASSLGGISYTF
TRBV19	13	NA	NA	TRBJ1-1	TGTGCCAGTAGGGTTTGGGAGAACACTGAAGCTTTCTTT	CASRVWENTEAFF
TRBV6-1	15	NA	few	TRBJ2-2	NA	CASILEGLYTGELFF
TRBV4-1	16	NA	NA	TRBJ2-1	TGCGCCAGCAGCCAAGATAATGCCTTTTTCTACAATGAGCAGTTCTTC	CASSQDNAFFYNEQFF
TRBV18	15	NA	few	TRBJ2-3	TGTGCCAGCTCACCACGCCAGGCAGGCACAGATACGCAGTATTTT	CASSPRQAGTDTQYF
TRBV7-6	17	TRBD1	few	TRBJ1-2	TGTGCCAGCAGCTTAGCGCCGTGGGACAGCTCCAACTATGGCTACACCTTC	CASSLAPWDSSNYGYTF
TRBV7-9	16	NA	few	TRBJ2-1	TGTGCCAGCAGCCCCGTTAGCGAGAGGGCAGGCAATGAGCAGTTCTTC	CASSPVSERAGNEQFF
TRBV27	15	NA	few	TRBJ1-2	TGTGCCAGCAGTTTGGGGACGGCTGCTAACTATGGCTACACCTTC	CASSLGTAANYGYTF
TRBV18	15	NA	few	TRBJ2-3	TGTGCCAGCTCACCACCCTCTAAAGGCACAGATACGCAGTATTTT	CASSPPSKGTDTQYF
TRBV10-3	15	NA	few	TRBJ1-6	TGTGCCATCAGTGAGAAGGACAATCAAGGGTCACCCCTCCACTTT	CAISEKDNQGSPLHF